This note documents a single TCR beta chain sequence. Its antigen remains unknown. Produced via immunoSEQ multiplex PCR; TCRdb's table is partial and in-frame only. Here the sample spans approximately 87,000 clones, roughly 90% being singletons. This entry belongs to a study of OX40 agonist ivuxolimab in advanced cancers. Study background: Ivuxolimab, which patients received intravenously every 2 weeks, was dosed at 0.01 to 10 mg/kg. Under the entry rules, prior anti-PD-1, anti-PD-L1 or anti-CTLA-4 therapy was allowed, and about 40% had some. The study's findings and limits: Within 6 weeks, CD4+ and CD8+ blood T cells expanded clonally at 0.1 to 3.0 mg/kg. Researchers did not establish what antigens the expanded peripheral T cells target.

The ends lost 3 bases at V and 2 bases at J; junction bases unmatched: 4. Germline V CDR1 and CDR2: MNHEY, SMNVEV (reference sequence). This CDR3 has 14 residues. The sequencing used CD4+ or CD8+ T cells sorted from blood, collected in a trial of the OX40 agonist ivuxolimab. The source is an adult with an advanced solid tumor such as melanoma, head and neck, liver or kidney cancer. J is TRBJ2-7 and V is TRBV27; 7 bases are shared with TRBD1. This CDR3 reads CASSFTGQPYEQYF. CDR3 nucleotides: TGTGCCAGCAGTTTTACGGGACAGCCCTACGAGCAGTACTTC.